These 20 T cell receptor beta chains originate from one sample sequenced in a study of blood T cells in healthy people across ages. The authors ran a second PCR of 7 to 11 cycles using a sample-barcoded 5' primer and a J-beta primer mix. MiXCR, run by TCRdb on the 5' RACE reads, gives a single entry per CDR3 protein. The table shows 950,000 to 1,200,000 distinct CDR3 sequences, with under 40% occurring only once. Sequencing input: blood. Source of these receptors: a man between 18 and 29 years old in good health.

The rearrangement joins TRBV20-1 to TRBJ2-5, with D possibly matching TRBD1 (5 bases). The V gene lost 0 bases and the J gene lost 4 bases, with 12 bases spanning the gap. The CDR3 runs to 14 residues. The germline gives CDR1 DFQATT, CDR2 SNEGSKA (reference sequence). The CDR3 sequence: CSARDMEQAETQYF. CDR3 nucleotides: TGCAGTGCTAGAGATATGGAACAGGCAGAGACCCAGTACTTC.

The V and J genes are TRBV28 and TRBJ2-1, with a possible D match to TRBD2 (5 bases). Per the germline V gene, CDR1 is MDHEN and CDR2 is SYDVKM. V was clipped by 4 bases and J by 4 bases, with 14 bases between them. The CDR3 totals 15 residues. The CDR3 coding sequence is TGTGCCAGCAGTTCATCGGGAATCTCTTACAATGAGCAGTTCTTC. Encoded protein: CASSSSGISYNEQFF.

The chain joins TRBV11-2 to TRBJ2-1, with a weak D call TRBD1 (6 bases). The CDR3 has 16 amino acids. The germline V gene has CDR1 SGHAT and CDR2 FQNNGV. V was pared by 1 base and J by 8 bases, with 18 bases between. The CDR3 region has the DNA TGTGCCAGCAGCTTAGGGTCTTGGGGGCGCGGGCATGAGCAGTTCTTC. Protein: CASSLGSWGRGHEQFF.

The sample holds a few counts of this clonotype. One end of the junction varies from germline; a read error may be responsible. The chain has TRBV6-5 and TRBJ2-7; D may be TRBD1 or TRBD2 (6 bases each). The CDR3 contains 14 residues. Germline values: CDR1 MNHEY, CDR2 SVGAGI. The chain's CDR3 is CASSSTLGASEKYF. In DNA, the CDR3 is TGTGCCAGCAGTTCCACCTTGGGGGCTAGCGAGAAGTACTTC.

The rearrangement uses TRBV18 and TRBJ2-3; 7 positions agree with TRBD1. CDR1 KGHSH and CDR2 LQKENI come from the germline V gene. V lost 6 bases and J lost 2; bases outside the gene matches: 8. The CDR3 loop spans 15 amino acids. The chain's CDR3 is CASSHGQVHTDTQYF. The CDR3 bases are TGTGCCAGCTCCCACGGACAGGTCCACACAGATACGCAGTATTTT.

In this sample, this clonotype turned up a few times. The gene calls are TRBV29-1 and TRBJ2-5; D remains ambiguous. V lost 1 base, J lost 4 bases, and 7 bases lay in between. Per the germline V gene, CDR1 is SQVTM and CDR2 is ANQGSEA. The CDR3 spans 12 residues. This CDR3 is CSVEGRPETQYF. The CDR3 nucleotides read TGCAGCGTTGAAGGCAGGCCAGAGACCCAGTACTTC.

The rearrangement joins TRBV2 to TRBJ2-1, with 9 positions matching TRBD1. J was trimmed by 3 bases and V by 6 bases; bases with no gene match: 9. The CDR3 totals 16 residues. Germline CDR1 is SNHLY and CDR2 is FYNNEI. The CDR3 DNA follows: TGTGCCAGCAGAGATCCCGGGACAGGGAACTACAATGAGCAGTTCTTC. It is translated as CASRDPGTGNYNEQFF.

This clonotype was picked up a small number of times. The rearrangement links TRBV6-6 to TRBJ2-4; 8 positions agree with TRBD2. Germline V gene sequence: CDR1 MNHNY, CDR2 SVGAGI (reference sequence). After removal of 5 bases from V and 3 bases from J, the junction contained 9 bases not matched to a gene. This CDR3 spans 16 amino acids. This chain's CDR3 is CASSPSGGSDKNIQYF. CDR3 nucleotide sequence: TGTGCCAGCAGTCCCAGCGGGGGTTCAGACAAAAACATTCAGTACTTC.

This clonotype was seen a few times. This chain joins TRBV7-9 and TRBJ2-4, with D perhaps TRBD2 (6 bases). Germline-derived CDR1 and CDR2 are SEHNR and FQNEAQ (reference sequence). The CDR3 loop spans 16 amino acids. Trimming stripped 7 bases from V and 0 bases from J, with 16 bases between. CDR3 in amino acids: CASTQTSGLAKNIQYF. CDR3 bases: TGTGCCAGCACCCAGACAAGCGGGCTAGCCAAAAACATTCAGTACTTC.

This clonotype has only a few counts. The CDR3 nucleotides are TGTGCCAGCAGCTCTCAGGGGATTCGCAATCAGCCCCAGCATTTT. This gives the protein CASSSQGIRNQPQHF. The chain links TRBV9 to TRBJ1-5; weak D call: TRBD1 (6 bases). The CDR3 is 15 residues long. Trimming took 4 bases from V and 2 from J, leaving 13 bases between them. Per germline, CDR1 SGDLS and CDR2 YYNGEE. The entire variable domain, with the rest obtained from reference TRBV9 and TRBJ1-5, is as follows: DSGVTQTPKHLITATGQRVTLRCSPRSGDLSVYWYQQSLDQGLQFLIQYYNGEERAKGNILERFSAQQFPDLHSELNLSSLELGDSALYFCASSSQGIRNQPQHFGDGTRLSIL.

The V gene is TRBV13, the J gene TRBJ2-3; D perhaps matches TRBD2 (5 bases). Germline loops: CDR1 PRHDT, CDR2 FYEKMQ (reference sequence). The CDR3 consists of 16 residues. V lost 5 bases and J lost 1, with 16 bases in between. CDR3 region: CASSPAPGDGTDTQYF. CDR3 bases: TGTGCCAGCAGCCCCGCTCCCGGGGATGGCACAGATACGCAGTATTTT.

The chain joins TRBV27 to TRBJ2-3, with D possibly TRBD2 on 6 matching bases. This CDR3 comprises 14 residues. The V and J ends lost 6 bases and 0 bases respectively, with 10 bases between them. Germline V lookup: CDR1 MNHEY, CDR2 SMNVEV (reference sequence). CDR3 loop: CASRTGLSTDTQYF. The DNA of the CDR3 is TGTGCCAGCAGAACGGGACTTAGCACAGATACGCAGTATTTT.

The chain combines TRBV10-3 with TRBJ1-2; TRBD1 is a possible D gene (5 bases). The CDR3 consists of 14 residues. CDR1 and CDR2 from the germline V gene are ENHRY and SYGVKD. With 6 bases removed from V and 0 bases from J, the gap between germline ends came to 11 bases. The CDR3 DNA reads as TGTGCCATCAGCCGGACGGGACCTAACTATGGCTACACCTTC. It translates to CAISRTGPNYGYTF.

The chain combines TRBV20-1 with TRBJ1-1, with D unresolved. Germline V gene sequence: CDR1 DFQATT, CDR2 SNEGSKA (reference sequence). Trimming took off 0 bases at V and 0 bases at J, with 11 bases between the two ends. The CDR3 spans 15 residues. The CDR3 reads CSARDLAGLNTEAFF. The CDR3 DNA sequence: TGCAGTGCTAGAGATCTGGCAGGCCTGAACACTGAAGCTTTCTTT.

CDR3 DNA: TGTGCCAGCAGCCGGGAGGGGACTTCAGGTGAAGCTTTCTTT. This encodes CASSREGTSGEAFF. J is TRBJ1-1 and V is TRBV7-9; D may be TRBD1 (5 bases). In germline, CDR1 is SEHNR, CDR2 FQNEAQ (reference sequence). The CDR3 runs to 14 residues. V was trimmed by 5 bases and J by 7 bases, leaving 17 bases between them.

The V call is TRBV6-2 or TRBV6-3, the J call TRBJ1-1; perhaps TRBD1 as D (6 bases). The germline CDR1 and CDR2 sequences are MNHEY and SVGEGT. The V end was cut by 0 bases, the J end by 1 base, with 21 bases between. The CDR3 has 19 residues. CDR3 in DNA: TGTGCCAGCAGTTACTCGACAAACCCCGCCGGGGGGCGGAACACTGAAGCTTTCTTT. It specifies CASSYSTNPAGGRNTEAFF.

This chain connects TRBV29-1 to TRBJ1-4; 7 bases fit TRBD1. The CDR3 has 15 amino acids. Germline-derived CDR1 and CDR2 are SQVTM and ANQGSEA. Trimming cost V 6 bases and J 5 bases; bases outside gene matches: 12. The CDR3 DNA follows: TGCAGCGTGGGTGATCGACAGGGCCTAAATGAAAAACTGTTTTTT. This codes for CSVGDRQGLNEKLFF.

In this sample, this clonotype turned up a few times. This chain connects TRBV12-3 or TRBV12-4 to TRBJ2-5, with D possibly called TRBD1 or TRBD2 (5 bases each). This CDR3 contains 13 residues. Deletions cut 3 bases from V and 5 bases from J, with 10 bases between. The CDR3 sequence is CASSFRGDETQYF. The CDR3 bases are TGTGCCAGCAGTTTTAGAGGGGACGAGACCCAGTACTTC.

Only a few counts were recorded for this clonotype. V is TRBV12-3 or TRBV12-4 and J is TRBJ2-5; D is unresolved. The DNA end favors TRBJ2-7, so the J call may be wrong. This CDR3 has 14 amino acids. CDR3 nucleotides: TGTGCCAGCAGTCCCGCTCTTGGGGTCGGCGAGCAGTACTTC. Its translation: CASSPALGVGEQYF.

This clonotype was seen more than once but under ten times. V is TRBV7-9 and J is TRBJ1-2; D possibly corresponds to TRBD1 (5 bases). CDR1 is SEHNR, CDR2 FQNEAQ, per germline (reference sequence). The CDR3 consists of 13 residues. V gave up 5 bases and J gave up 7 bases, with 14 bases separating them. This chain's CDR3 is CASSPCRVCGYTF. CDR3 bases: TGTGCCAGCAGCCCCTGCAGGGTTTGTGGCTACACCTTC.